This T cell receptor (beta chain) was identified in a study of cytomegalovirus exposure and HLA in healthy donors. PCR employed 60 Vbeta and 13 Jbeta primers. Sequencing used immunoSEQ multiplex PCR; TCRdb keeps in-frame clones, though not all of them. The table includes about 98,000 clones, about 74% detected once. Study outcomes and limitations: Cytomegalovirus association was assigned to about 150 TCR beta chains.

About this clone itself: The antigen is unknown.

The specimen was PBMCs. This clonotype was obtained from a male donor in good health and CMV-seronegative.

In nucleotides, the CDR3 is TGTGCCAGCAGCTTCAGGGGGCGCGACTATGGCTACACCTTC. Its protein product is CASSFRGRDYGYTF. The rearrangement joins TRBV12-1 to TRBJ1-2; the table's D call, TRBD1, was not checked against the DNA. TRBV12-1 is recorded as a pseudogene. There are 14 residues in the CDR3.